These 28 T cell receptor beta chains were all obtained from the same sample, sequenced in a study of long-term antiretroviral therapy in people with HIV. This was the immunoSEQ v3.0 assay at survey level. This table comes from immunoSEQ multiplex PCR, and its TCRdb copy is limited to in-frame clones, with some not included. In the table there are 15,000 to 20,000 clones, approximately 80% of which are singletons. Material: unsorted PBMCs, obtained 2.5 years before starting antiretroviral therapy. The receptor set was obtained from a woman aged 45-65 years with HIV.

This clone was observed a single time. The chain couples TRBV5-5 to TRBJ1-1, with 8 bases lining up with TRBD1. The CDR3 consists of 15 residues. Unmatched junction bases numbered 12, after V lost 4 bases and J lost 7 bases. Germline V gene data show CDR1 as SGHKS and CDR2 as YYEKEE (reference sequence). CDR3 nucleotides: TGTGCCAGCAGCCCGCAGGGGGCACTCTTCGATGAAGCTTTCTTT. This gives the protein CASSPQGALFDEAFF.

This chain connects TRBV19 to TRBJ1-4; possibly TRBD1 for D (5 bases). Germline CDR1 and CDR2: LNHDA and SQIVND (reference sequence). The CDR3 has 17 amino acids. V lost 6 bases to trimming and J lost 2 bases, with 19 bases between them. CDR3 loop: CASSRDPGGGTNEKLFF. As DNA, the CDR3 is TGTGCCAGTAGCCGTGACCCCGGGGGTGGGACTAATGAAAAACTGTTTTTT.

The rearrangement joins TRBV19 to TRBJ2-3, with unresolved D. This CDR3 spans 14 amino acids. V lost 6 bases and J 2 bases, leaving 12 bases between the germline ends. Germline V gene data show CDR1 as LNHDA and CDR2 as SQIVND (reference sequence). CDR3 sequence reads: CASRSIPSTDTQYF. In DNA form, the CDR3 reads TGTGCCAGTAGATCGATCCCTTCCACAGATACGCAGTATTTT.

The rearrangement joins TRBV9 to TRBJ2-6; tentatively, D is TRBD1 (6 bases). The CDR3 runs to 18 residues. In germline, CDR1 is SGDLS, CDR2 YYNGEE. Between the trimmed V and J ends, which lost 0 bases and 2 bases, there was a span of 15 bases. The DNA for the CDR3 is TGTGCCAGCAGCGTAGCTAGGGCGACAGGAACTGGGGCCAACGTCCTGACTTTC. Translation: CASSVARATGTGANVLTF. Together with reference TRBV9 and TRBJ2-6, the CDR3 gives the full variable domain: DSGVTQTPKHLITATGQRVTLRCSPRSGDLSVYWYQQSLDQGLQFLIQYYNGEERAKGNILERFSAQQFPDLHSELNLSSLELGDSALYFCASSVARATGTGANVLTFGAGSRLTVL.

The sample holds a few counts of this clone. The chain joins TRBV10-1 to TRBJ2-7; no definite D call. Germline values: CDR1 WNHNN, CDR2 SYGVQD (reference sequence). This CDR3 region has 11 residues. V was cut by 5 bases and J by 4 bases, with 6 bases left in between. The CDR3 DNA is TGCGCCAGCAGTCACGTATACGAGCAGTACGTC. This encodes CASSHVYEQYV.

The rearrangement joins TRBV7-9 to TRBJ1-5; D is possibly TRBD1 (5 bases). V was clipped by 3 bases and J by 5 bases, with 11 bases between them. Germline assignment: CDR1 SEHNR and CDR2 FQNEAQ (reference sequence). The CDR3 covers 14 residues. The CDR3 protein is CASSLSGSHQPQHF. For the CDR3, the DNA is TGTGCCAGCAGCTTGTCAGGGTCTCATCAGCCCCAGCATTTT.

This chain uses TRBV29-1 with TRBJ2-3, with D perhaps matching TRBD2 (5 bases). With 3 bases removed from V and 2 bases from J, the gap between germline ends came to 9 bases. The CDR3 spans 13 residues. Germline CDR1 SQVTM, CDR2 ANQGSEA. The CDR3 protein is CSVDSGFTDTQYF. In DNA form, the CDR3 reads TGCAGCGTTGATTCGGGGTTCACAGATACGCAGTATTTT.

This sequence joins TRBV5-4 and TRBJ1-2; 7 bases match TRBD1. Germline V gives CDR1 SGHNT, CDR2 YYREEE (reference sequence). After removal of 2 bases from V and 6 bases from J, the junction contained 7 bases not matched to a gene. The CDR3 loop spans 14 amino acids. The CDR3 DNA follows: TGTGCCAGCAGCTTCTGGACAGGAATGGATGGCTACACCTTC. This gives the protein CASSFWTGMDGYTF.

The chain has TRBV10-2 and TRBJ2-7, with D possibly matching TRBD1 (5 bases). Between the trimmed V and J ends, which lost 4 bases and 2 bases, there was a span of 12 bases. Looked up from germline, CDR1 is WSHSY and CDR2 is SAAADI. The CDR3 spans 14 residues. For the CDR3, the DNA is TGCGCCAGCAGTGTCGGACATCCCACCTACGAGCAGTACTTC. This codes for CASSVGHPTYEQYF.

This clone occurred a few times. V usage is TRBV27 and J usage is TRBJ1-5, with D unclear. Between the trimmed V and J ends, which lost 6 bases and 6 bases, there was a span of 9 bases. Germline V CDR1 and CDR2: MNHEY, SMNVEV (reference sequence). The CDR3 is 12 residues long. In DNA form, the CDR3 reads TGTGCCAGCAGCGAGGTAGGTCAGCCCCAGCATTTT. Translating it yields CASSEVGQPQHF.

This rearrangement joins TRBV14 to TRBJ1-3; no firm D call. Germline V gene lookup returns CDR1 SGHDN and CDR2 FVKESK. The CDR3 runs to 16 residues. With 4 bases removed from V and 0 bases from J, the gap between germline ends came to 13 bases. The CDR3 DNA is TGTGCCAGCAGCCTTATAAGAGGGTTCTCTGGAAACACCATATATTTT. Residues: CASSLIRGFSGNTIYF.

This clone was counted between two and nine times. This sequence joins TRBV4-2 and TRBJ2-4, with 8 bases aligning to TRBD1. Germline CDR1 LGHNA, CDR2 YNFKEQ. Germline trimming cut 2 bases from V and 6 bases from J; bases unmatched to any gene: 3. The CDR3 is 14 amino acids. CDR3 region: CASSQSGQGNIQYF. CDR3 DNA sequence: TGTGCCAGCAGCCAAAGTGGACAGGGAAACATTCAGTACTTC.

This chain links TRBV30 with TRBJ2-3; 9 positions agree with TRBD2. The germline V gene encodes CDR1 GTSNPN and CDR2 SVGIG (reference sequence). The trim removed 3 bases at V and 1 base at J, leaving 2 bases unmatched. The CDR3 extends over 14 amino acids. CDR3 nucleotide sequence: TGTGCCTGGAGCTTAGCGGGGGGCACAGATACGCAGTATTTT. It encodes CAWSLAGGTDTQYF.

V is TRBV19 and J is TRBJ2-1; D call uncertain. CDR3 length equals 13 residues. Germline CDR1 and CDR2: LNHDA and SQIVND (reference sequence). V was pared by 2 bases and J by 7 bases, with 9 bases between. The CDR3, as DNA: TGTGCCAGTAGTATAATACAACGTAATGAGCAGTTCTTC. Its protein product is CASSIIQRNEQFF.

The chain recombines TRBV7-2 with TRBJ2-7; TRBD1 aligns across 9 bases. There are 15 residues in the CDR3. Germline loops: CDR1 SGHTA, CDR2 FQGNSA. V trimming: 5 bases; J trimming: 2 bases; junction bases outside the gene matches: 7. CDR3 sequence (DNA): TGTGCCAGCAGCGTGGGACAGGGAGGAACCTACGAGCAGTACTTC. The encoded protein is CASSVGQGGTYEQYF.

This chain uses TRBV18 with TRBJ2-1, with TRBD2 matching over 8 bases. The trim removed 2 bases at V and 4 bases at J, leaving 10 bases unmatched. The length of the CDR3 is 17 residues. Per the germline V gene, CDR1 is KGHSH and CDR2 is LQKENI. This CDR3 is CASSPNARRGAYNEQFF. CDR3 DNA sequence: TGTGCCAGCTCACCAAACGCGAGGCGGGGGGCATACAATGAGCAGTTCTTC.

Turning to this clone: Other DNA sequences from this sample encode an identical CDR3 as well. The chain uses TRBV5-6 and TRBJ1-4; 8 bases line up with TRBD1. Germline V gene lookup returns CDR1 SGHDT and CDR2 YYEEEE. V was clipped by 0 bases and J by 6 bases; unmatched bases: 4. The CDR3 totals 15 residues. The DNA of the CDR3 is TGTGCCAGCAGCTTGGGATGGACAGGGCATGAAAAACTGTTTTTT. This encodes CASSLGWTGHEKLFF.

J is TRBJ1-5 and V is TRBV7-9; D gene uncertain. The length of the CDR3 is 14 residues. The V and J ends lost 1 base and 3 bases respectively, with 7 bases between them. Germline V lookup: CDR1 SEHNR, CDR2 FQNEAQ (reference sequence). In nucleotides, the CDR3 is TGTGCCAGCAGCTTAGGGGGTCCCAATCAGCCCCAGCATTTT. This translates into CASSLGGPNQPQHF.

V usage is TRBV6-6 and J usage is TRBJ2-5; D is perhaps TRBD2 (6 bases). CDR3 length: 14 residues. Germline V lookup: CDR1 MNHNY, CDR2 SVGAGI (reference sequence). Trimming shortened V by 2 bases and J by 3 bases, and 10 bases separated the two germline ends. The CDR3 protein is CASSYGTAEETQYF. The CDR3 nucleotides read TGTGCCAGCAGTTACGGGACTGCCGAAGAGACCCAGTACTTC.

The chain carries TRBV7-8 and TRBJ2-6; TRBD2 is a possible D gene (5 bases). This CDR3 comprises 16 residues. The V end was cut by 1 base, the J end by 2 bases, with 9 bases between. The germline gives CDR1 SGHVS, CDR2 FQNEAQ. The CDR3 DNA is TGTGCCAGCAGCTTAGTACTCGGGGCTGGGGCCAACGTCCTGACTTTC. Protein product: CASSLVLGAGANVLTF. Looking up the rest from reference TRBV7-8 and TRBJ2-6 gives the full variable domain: GAGVSQSPRYKVAKRGQDVALRCDPISGHVSLFWYQQALGQGPEFLTYFQNEAQLDKSGLPSDRFFAERPEGSVSTLKIQRTQQEDSAVYLCASSLVLGAGANVLTFGAGSRLTVL.

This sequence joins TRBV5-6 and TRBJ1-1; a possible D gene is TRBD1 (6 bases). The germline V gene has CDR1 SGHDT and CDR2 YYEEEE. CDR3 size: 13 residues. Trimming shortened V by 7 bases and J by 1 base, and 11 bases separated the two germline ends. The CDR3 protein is CASLRTANTEAFF. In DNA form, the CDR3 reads TGTGCCAGCCTCAGGACAGCGAACACTGAAGCTTTCTTT.

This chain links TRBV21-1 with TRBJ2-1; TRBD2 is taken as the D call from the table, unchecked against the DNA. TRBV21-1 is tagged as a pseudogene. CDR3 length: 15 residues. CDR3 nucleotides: TGTGCCAGCAGCAAACGGGCGGGGCAATACAATGAGCAGTTCTTC. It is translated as CASSKRAGQYNEQFF.

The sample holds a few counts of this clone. In DNA form, the CDR3 reads TGTGCCAGTAGTTGGCAGGGGTTGGATGGCTACACCTTC. Encoded protein: CASSWQGLDGYTF. The rearrangement links TRBV19 to TRBJ1-2, with D possibly TRBD1 on 6 matching bases. Germline V gene sequence: CDR1 LNHDA, CDR2 SQIVND (reference sequence). CDR3 length: 13 amino acids. V was cut by 5 bases and J by 6 bases, with 13 bases left in between.

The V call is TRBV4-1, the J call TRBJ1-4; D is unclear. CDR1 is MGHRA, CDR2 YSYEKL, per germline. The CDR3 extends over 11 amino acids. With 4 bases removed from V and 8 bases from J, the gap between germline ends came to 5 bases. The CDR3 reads CASSPGEKLFF. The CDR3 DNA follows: TGCGCCAGCAGCCCTGGGGAAAAACTGTTTTTT.

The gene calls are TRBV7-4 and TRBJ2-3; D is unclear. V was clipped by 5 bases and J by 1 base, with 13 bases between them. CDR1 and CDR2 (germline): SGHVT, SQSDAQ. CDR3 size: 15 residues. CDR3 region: CASSPLGGGTDTQYF. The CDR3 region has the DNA TGTGCCAGCAGCCCTCTAGGTGGAGGCACAGATACGCAGTATTTT.

The CDR3 nucleotides read TGTGCCTGGAGTGGACAGGGAGGCCAGCCCCAGCATTTT. It specifies CAWSGQGGQPQHF. The chain combines TRBV30 with TRBJ1-5; 7 bases line up with TRBD1. V gave up 1 base and J gave up 7 bases; unmatched junction bases: 4. CDR3 size: 13 residues. Germline CDR1 GTSNPN, CDR2 SVGIG (reference sequence). Full variable domain (rest looked up from reference TRBV30 and TRBJ1-5): SQTIHQWPATLVQPVGSPLSLECTVEGTSNPNLYWYRQAAGRGLQLLFYSVGIGQISSEVPQNLSASRPQDRQFILSSKKLLLSDSGFYLCAWSGQGGQPQHFGDGTRLSIL.

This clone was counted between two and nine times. The CDR3 here is CASSLEGAYSPLHF. Written as DNA, the CDR3 is TGTGCCAGCAGCTTGGAAGGGGCCTATTCACCCCTCCACTTT. The gene calls are TRBV5-5 and TRBJ1-6, with D perhaps TRBD1 (5 bases). The CDR3 has 14 amino acids. Deletions cut 0 bases from V and 8 bases from J, with 9 bases between. CDR1 and CDR2 from the germline V gene are SGHKS and YYEKEE (reference sequence).

CDR3 region: CASSENLGTEAFF. CDR3 nucleotides: TGTGCCAGCAGTGAGAACCTTGGAACTGAAGCTTTCTTT. The rearrangement links TRBV6-1 to TRBJ1-1; D not certain. CDR1 and CDR2 from the germline V gene are MNHNS and SASEGT. CDR3 length: 13 residues. The V gene lost 3 bases and the J gene lost 5 bases, with 10 bases spanning the gap.